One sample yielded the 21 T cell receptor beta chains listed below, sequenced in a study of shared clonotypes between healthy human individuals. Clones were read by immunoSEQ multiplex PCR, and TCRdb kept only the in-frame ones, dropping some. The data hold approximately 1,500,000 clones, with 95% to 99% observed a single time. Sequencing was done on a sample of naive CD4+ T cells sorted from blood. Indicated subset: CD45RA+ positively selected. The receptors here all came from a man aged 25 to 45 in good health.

Here the CDR3 DNA reads TGTGCCAGCAGCCCAGGACTAGCGGGGGACCAAGAGACCCAGTACTTC. As protein: CASSPGLAGDQETQYF. The chain couples TRBV7-2 to TRBJ2-5; 13 bases map to TRBD2. J was trimmed by 0 bases and V by 5 bases; bases with no gene match: 3. CDR3 size: 16 residues. Germline CDR1 is SGHTA and CDR2 is FQGNSA.

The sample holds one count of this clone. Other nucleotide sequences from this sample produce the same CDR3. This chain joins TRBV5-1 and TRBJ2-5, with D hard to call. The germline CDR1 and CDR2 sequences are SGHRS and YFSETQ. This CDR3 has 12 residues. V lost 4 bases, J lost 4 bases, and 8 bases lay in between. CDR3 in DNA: TGCGCCAGCAGCCTTACCGGAGAGACCCAGTACTTC. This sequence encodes CASSLTGETQYF. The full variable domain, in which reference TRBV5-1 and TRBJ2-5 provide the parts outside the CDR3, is KAGVTQTPRYLIKTRGQQVTLSCSPISGHRSVSWYQQTPGQGLQFLFEYFSETQRNKGNFPGRFSGRQFSNSRSEMNVSTLELGDSALYLCASSLTGETQYFGPGTRLLVL.

The CDR3 nucleotides read TGTGCCAGCAGCAAACGGGAGCTATCCAATGAGCAGTTCTTC. Its translation: CASSKRELSNEQFF. V gene TRBV7-9 combines with J gene TRBJ2-1; tentative D call: TRBD2 (6 bases). Per germline, CDR1 SEHNR and CDR2 FQNEAQ (reference sequence). Trimming took off 5 bases at V and 6 bases at J, with 14 bases between the two ends. This CDR3 contains 14 residues. Variable domain in full (rest from reference TRBV7-9 and TRBJ2-1): DTGVSQNPRHKITKRGQNVTFRCDPISEHNRLYWYRQTLGQGPEFLTYFQNEAQLEKSRLLSDRFSAERPKGSFSTLEIQRTEQGDSAMYLCASSKRELSNEQFFGPGTRLTVL.

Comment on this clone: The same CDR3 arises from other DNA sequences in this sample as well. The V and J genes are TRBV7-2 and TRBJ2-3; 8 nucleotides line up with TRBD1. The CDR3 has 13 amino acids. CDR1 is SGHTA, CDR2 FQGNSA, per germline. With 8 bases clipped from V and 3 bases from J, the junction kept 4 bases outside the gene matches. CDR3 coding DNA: TGTGCCAGCCGACAGGGGTCAACAGATACGCAGTATTTT. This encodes CASRQGSTDTQYF. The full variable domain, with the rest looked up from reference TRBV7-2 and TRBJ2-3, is GAGVSQSPSNKVTEKGKDVELRCDPISGHTALYWYRQSLGQGLEFLIYFQGNSAPDKSGLPSDRFSAERTGGSVSTLTIQRTQQEDSAVYLCASRQGSTDTQYFGPGTRLTVL.

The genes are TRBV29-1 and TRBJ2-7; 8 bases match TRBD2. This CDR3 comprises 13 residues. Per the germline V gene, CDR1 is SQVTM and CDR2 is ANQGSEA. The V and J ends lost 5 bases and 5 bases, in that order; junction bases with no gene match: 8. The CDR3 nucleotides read TGCAGCGTTTCGAGCGGGAGACTCAACGAGCAGTACTTC. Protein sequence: CSVSSGRLNEQYF.

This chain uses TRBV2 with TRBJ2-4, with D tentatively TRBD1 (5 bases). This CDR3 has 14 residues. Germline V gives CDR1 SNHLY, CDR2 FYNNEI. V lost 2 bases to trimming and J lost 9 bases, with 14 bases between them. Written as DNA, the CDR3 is TGTGCCAGCAGTGAAAGGGCAGGGCGCCCCATTCAGTACTTC. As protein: CASSERAGRPIQYF.

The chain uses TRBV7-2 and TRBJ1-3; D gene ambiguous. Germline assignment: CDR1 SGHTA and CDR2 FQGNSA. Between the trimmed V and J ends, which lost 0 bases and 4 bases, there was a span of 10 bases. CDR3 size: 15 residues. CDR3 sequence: CASSLAQVAGNTIYF. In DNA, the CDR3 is TGTGCCAGCAGCTTAGCCCAGGTAGCCGGAAACACCATATATTTT.

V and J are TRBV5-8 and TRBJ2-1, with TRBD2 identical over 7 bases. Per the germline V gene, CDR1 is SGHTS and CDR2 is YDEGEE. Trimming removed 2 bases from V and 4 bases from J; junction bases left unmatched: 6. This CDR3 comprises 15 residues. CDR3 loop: CASSFTGGRYNEQFF. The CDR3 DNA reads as TGTGCCAGCAGCTTCACGGGAGGCAGATACAATGAGCAGTTCTTC. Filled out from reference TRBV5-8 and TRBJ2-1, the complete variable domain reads EAGVTQSPTHLIKTRGQQATLRCSPISGHTSVYWYQQALGLGLQFLLWYDEGEERNRGNFPPRFSGRQFPNYSSELNVNALELEDSALYLCASSFTGGRYNEQFFGPGTRLTVL.

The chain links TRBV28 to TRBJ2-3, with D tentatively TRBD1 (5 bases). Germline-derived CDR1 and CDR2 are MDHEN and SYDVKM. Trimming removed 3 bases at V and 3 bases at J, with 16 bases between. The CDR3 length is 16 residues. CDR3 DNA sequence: TGTGCCAGCAGTTTCGTTTACGGCAGGGTAACAGATACGCAGTATTTT. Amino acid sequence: CASSFVYGRVTDTQYF.

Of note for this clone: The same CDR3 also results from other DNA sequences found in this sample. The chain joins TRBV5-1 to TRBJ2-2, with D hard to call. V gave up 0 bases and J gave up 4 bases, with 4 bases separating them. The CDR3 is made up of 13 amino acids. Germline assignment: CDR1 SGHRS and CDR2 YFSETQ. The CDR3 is CASSLGSTGELFF. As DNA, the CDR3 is TGCGCCAGCAGCTTGGGTAGCACCGGGGAGCTGTTTTTT.

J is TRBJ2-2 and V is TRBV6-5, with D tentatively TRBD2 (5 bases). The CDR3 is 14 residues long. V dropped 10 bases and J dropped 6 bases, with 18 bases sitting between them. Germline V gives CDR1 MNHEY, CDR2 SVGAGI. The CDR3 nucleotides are TGTGCCACCGGGCGGGTTTTAGGCGCCGGGGAGCTGTTTTTT. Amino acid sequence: CATGRVLGAGELFF.

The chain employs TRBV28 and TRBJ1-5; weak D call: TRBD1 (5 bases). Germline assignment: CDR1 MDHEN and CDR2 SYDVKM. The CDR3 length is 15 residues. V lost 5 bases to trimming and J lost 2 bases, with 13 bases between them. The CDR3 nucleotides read TGTGCCAGCAGTCCGGGGACTCCAGGCAATCAGCCCCAGCATTTT. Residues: CASSPGTPGNQPQHF.

CDR3 loop: CASSLGPEDTQYF. The CDR3 DNA sequence: TGTGCCAGCAGCTTAGGGCCCGAAGATACGCAGTATTTT. The rearrangement uses TRBV11-3 and TRBJ2-3; D remains ambiguous. The germline gives CDR1 SGHNT, CDR2 YENEEA. CDR3 length: 13 amino acids. V was cut by 1 base and J by 5 bases, with 7 bases left in between.

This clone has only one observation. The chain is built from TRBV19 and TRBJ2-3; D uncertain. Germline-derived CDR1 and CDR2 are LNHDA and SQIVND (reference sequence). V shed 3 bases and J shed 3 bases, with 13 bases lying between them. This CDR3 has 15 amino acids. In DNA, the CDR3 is TGTGCCAGTAGTATCTCAGCTCGACGGACAGATACGCAGTATTTT. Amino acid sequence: CASSISARRTDTQYF.

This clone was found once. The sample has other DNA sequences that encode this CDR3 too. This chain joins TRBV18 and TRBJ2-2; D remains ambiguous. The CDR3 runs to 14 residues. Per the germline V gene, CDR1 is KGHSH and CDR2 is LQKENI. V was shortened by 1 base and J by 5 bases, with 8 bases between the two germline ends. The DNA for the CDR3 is TGTGCCAGCTCACCACTCCCTAGAACCGGGGAGCTGTTTTTT. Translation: CASSPLPRTGELFF.

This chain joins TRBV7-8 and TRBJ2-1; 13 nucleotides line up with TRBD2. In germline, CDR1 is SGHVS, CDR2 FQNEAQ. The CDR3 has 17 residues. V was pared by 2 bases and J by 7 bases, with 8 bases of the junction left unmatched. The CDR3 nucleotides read TGTGCCAGCAGCTTACGGACTAGCGGGAGAGGATCAAATGAGCAGTTCTTC. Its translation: CASSLRTSGRGSNEQFF.

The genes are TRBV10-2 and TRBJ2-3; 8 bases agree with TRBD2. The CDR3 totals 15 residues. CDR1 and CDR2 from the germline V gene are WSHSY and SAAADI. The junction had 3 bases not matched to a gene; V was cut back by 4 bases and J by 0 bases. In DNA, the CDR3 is TGCGCCAGCAGTGCGGCTAGCGGGAGCACAGATACGCAGTATTTT. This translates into CASSAASGSTDTQYF.

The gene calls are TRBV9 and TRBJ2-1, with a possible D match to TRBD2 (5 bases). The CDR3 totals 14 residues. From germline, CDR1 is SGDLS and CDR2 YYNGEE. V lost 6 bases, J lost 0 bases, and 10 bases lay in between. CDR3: CASTPGYSYNEQFF. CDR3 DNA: TGTGCCAGCACCCCGGGGTACTCCTACAATGAGCAGTTCTTC.

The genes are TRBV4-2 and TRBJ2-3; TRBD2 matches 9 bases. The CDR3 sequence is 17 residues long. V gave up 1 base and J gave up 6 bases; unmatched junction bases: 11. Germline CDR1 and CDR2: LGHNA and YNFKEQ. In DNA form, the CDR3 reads TGTGCCAGCAGCCAAGTTCTTCGCGCGGGAGGGGGGGATACGCAGTATTTT. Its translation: CASSQVLRAGGGDTQYF.

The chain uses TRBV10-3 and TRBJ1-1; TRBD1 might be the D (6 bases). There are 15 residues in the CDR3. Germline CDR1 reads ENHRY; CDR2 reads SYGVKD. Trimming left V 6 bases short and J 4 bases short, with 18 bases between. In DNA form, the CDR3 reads TGTGCCATCAGCCCCCTGGGGGGGGCGAGCACTGAAGCTTTCTTT. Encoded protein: CAISPLGGASTEAFF.

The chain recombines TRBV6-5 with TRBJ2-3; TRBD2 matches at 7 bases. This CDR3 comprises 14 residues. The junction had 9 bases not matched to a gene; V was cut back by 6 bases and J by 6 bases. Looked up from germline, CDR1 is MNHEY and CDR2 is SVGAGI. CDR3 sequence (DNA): TGTGCCAGCAGCAACACGGGGGGTCACGATACGCAGTATTTT. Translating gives CASSNTGGHDTQYF.